Listed below are T cell receptor beta chains from one sample, sequenced in a study of blood T cell repertoires in COVID-19. Assay used: immunoSEQ multiplex PCR; TCRdb lists only in-frame clones, some missing. The sample shows 250,000 to 350,000 clones, about 90% of them seen only once. Sequencing was performed on PBMCs or T cells enriched from blood (not recorded which). These receptors came from a woman aged 25 to 39 who had recovered from COVID-19. The conserved cysteine and the conserved F or W are not part of the CDR3 here. The size field is filled for only some rows; it gives once, few, many or a size class.

J gene | V gene | clone size | CDR3 protein
TRBJ1-1 | TRBV2 | once | ASSSRDRGPVAEAF
TRBJ1-5 | TRBV2 | . | ASTWDRSNQPQH
TRBJ2-7 | TRBV5-5 | . | ASSLGTGGYEQY
TRBJ2-5 | TRBV5-6 | . | ASSRGSGIETQY
TRBJ2-7 | TRBV7-8 | . | ASSSGTGYSYEQY
TRBJ1-2 | TRBV7-9 | . | ASSFDREWGGYT
TRBJ1-1 | TRBV2 | . | ASSPPLREAEAF
TRBJ1-5 | TRBV10-3 | . | AIGLTGFNQPQH
TRBJ1-1 | TRBV6-6 | . | ASSYSNPAMNTEAF
TRBJ2-1 | TRBV5-1 | once | ASSLVRGGSREQF
TRBJ1-1 | TRBV28 | . | ASSLSARRGRWDTEAF
TRBJ1-1 | TRBV5-1 | . | ASSRDRFPPTEAF
TRBJ1-6 | TRBV5-1 | . | ASSRTGVGESPLH
TRBJ2-5 | TRBV6-5 | . | ASSLNLYQETQY
TRBJ2-2 | TRBV5-1 | . | ASSFREDGGELF
TRBJ1-1 | TRBV7-2 | . | ASSLQNTEAF
TRBJ1-1 | TRBV5-1 | . | ASSLAVGRMNTEAF
TRBJ2-7 | TRBV7-2 | . | ASSLGSGGGNYEQY
TRBJ1-4 | TRBV18 | . | ASSPRQGNEKLF
TRBJ2-3 | TRBV7-9 | . | ASSFSAGGDTQY
TRBJ2-5 | TRBV4-2 | . | ASSQGAGGSYQETQY
TRBJ1-4 | TRBV12-3/TRBV12-4 | . | ASSMGGGLF
TRBJ1-1 | TRBV2 | . | ASTETRGGEAF
TRBJ2-7 | TRBV28 | . | ASSLQEPSYEQY
TRBJ2-7 | TRBV9 | . | ASSLGGAGWEQY
TRBJ2-3 | TRBV28 | . | ASKTGVTDTQY
TRBJ2-7 | TRBV6-6 | . | ATDRDSGSYEQY
TRBJ1-1 | TRBV5-1 | . | ASSPQQGLNTEAF
TRBJ1-1 | TRBV5-1 | . | ASSPTGGNTEAF
TRBJ1-5 | TRBV12-5 | . | ASGDWDQPQH
TRBJ1-1 | TRBV27 | few | ASSWDRELNTEAF
TRBJ1-1 | TRBV18 | . | ASSPNRGSWGTEAF
TRBJ1-2 | TRBV7-9 | . | ASSTSGLGYT
TRBJ1-4 | TRBV29-1 | . | SGGWGREKLF
TRBJ1-3 | TRBV18 | . | ASSPIRGTEGNTIY
TRBJ2-7 | TRBV27 | . | ASRRGVGSDSYEQY
TRBJ1-1 | TRBV10-3 | . | ANRDRVGTEAF
TRBJ2-3 | TRBV5-1 | . | ASSLGRDSLSTDTQY
TRBJ2-2 | TRBV7-2 | . | ASSERQGIDTGELF